The entry that follows covers one T cell receptor (beta chain) sequence. Its antigen is currently not known. The input lacks base qualities; no much larger clone sits a single base away. The cohort comprised more than 550 healthy bone marrow donors. At the time of sampling, every cohort member was nominally healthy, though immune exposures that went unrecorded were likely present. The donor was CMV seropositive and was included in the group of 250 to 350 seropositive cohort members. Every donor gave a peripheral blood sample, and the peripheral blood mononuclear cells from that sample were used for TCR beta sequencing. Genomic DNA was extracted from the blood cell samples with the Qiagen DNeasy Blood Extraction Kit. Libraries came from the immunoSEQ multiplex PCR assay. For the multiplex PCR, a mixture combining 60 forward primers for TCR Vbeta segments and 13 reverse primers for TCR Jbeta segments was used. The CDR3 region of rearranged TCR beta genes was amplified from genomic DNA by a multiplex PCR assay. Amplified TCR beta libraries were sequenced as 87-base-pair reads on the Illumina HiSeq System. The paper's data handling went like this. A later analysis counted about 80 million unique TCR beta chains across the 666 repertoires, and around 12 million of these chains were shared by at least two donors. To remove PCR and sequencing errors, raw reads were error-corrected and collapsed into unique sequences using a nearest-neighbor algorithm that merged closely related sequences. Alignment of CDR3 sequences to IMGT reference sequences was used to assign V, D and J gene segments. Each retained sequence needed at least a six-nucleotide match to both a V gene segment and a J gene segment. A rearrangement was called productive if the CDR3 had no stop codons and remained in frame with V and J, and every other rearrangement was called non-productive. CDR3 was defined according to IMGT convention as the region running from the second conserved V-encoded cysteine to the conserved J-encoded phenylalanine. The earlier analysis of 587 of the donors excluded sequences that lacked an unambiguous match to a single V gene segment. An earlier analysis of 587 of the donors classified V segments as functional when productive rearrangements were above 56.7% and as segregating when the standard deviation between donors was above 5%. To diagnose cytomegalovirus status from the catalog of TCR beta chain sequences, a statistical classification framework was built. V and J gene assignment, in a later analysis, came from comparing TCR nucleotide sequences with IMGT/GENE-DB human TR gene sequences. A later analysis assigned CDR3 sequences and most-parsimonious VDJ recombination scenarios with the TCRdist pipeline. In a later analysis, each TCR beta chain was defined by its CDR3 amino acid sequence together with its V-gene family, and reads lacking a unique V-gene family were excluded. To address suspected cross-contamination and a sequencing artifact, a later analysis removed over 500 highly shared, low-generation-probability nucleotide sequences. A later analysis calculated a clonal expansion index for each public chain from normalized within-repertoire ranks of inferred template counts. A later analysis computed generation probabilities with a VDJ recombination model fitted to out-of-frame rearrangements, and checked the results against IGoR. A later analysis scored TCR-TCR, TCR-HLA and TCR-CMV co-occurrence with hypergeometric tests, applying a repertoire-size bias correction to TCR pairs. False discovery rates were estimated in a later analysis by permuting HLA or CMV assignments 20 times. In a later analysis, co-occurring TCRs were grouped with DBSCAN, and TCRdist sequence similarity was added when clustering was performed within HLA-allele-positive subsets. For co-occurrence clustering, repertoires with fewer than 30,000 or more than 120,000 public chains were excluded, along with 4 to 6 repertoires with anomalous nucleotide sharing. TCRdb took over this immuneACCESS table, retaining in-frame rearrangements with V and J assigned. Such tables are incomplete; in checked studies, under half of the missing clones stem from an unresolved V gene, and the remainder is unexplained. V, J and clone size derive from that table, while D and trimming were established from the DNA sequence. For this sample there are fewer than 200,000 clones; approximately 67% appear just once. The top ten constitute around 4.5% of the sample.

These data are taken from a study of cytomegalovirus exposure and HLA in healthy donors (dated by TCRdb to about 2017). Some background on the complete study: According to an earlier analysis of several hundred of the donors, about 179 million T cells yielded some 120 million unique TCR beta sequences and less than 300 Gb of sequence data. An early release that covered about 640 HLA-typed donors contained 250 to 350 gigabases of sequencing data and 65 million to 100 million unique TCR sequences. Along with the approximately 600-subject first cohort, a separate validation cohort of more than 90 different subjects was used. Rather than drawing on any new phenotypic data, the later analysis identified candidate immune exposures from TCR beta sequences and the way those sequences occurred across donors. Donor age, sex, ethnicity and CMV serostatus were collected together with the repertoire data. An earlier analysis of around 540 of the donors applied high-throughput TCR beta sequencing to assess whether each TCR beta V gene segment acted as functional or pseudogenic. The study combined high-throughput TCR immunosequencing, statistical association of individual TCRs with disease status, and machine learning to predict cytomegalovirus infection status. Four to six DR-DQ haplotypes were handled as single units for association and clustering, since linkage in the cohort was strong. Among roughly 400 genotyped donors of the cohort, an average of approximately 240,000 unique TCR beta nucleotide sequences were sequenced per donor, roughly 20% of them non-productive. Both class I and class II loci were covered by HLA typing, at four-digit resolution. Genome-wide SNP genotypes for about 55% of the roughly 670 donors were used in a later genetic analysis, which treated that subset as a discovery cohort. Of the 300 to 450 genotyped donors, less than 85% were placed in the genetic ancestry cluster associated with self-reported Caucasian donors. Every discovery cohort repertoire had been produced on one sequencing platform. Typing coverage differed by locus: A, B, C, DRB1 and DQB1 were typed in about 629-630 donors, DQA1 in about 560, DPA1 in 600 to 610, and DPB1 in just under 490. In a later analysis, previously published TCR beta repertoires from 550 to 700 donors were re-analyzed and high-resolution HLA genotyping was added so that TCR occurrence patterns could be studied. The study aimed to test whether signatures of past pathogen exposure could be identified by cataloging public T cell receptors. The study profiled the T cell repertoires of hundreds of subjects by immunosequencing and related them to cytomegalovirus serostatus.

Study-wide findings and limitations: Compared with equally common non-associated chains, HLA-associated TCR beta chains in a later analysis were more clonally expanded and had lower generation probabilities. The classifier was reported to diagnose cytomegalovirus status with high specificity and sensitivity in both the original cohort and the validation cohort. The study gave a list of about 160 TCR beta chains associated with cytomegalovirus. In vitro tests confirmed that a few of the cytomegalovirus-associated TCR beta chains recognize cytomegalovirus antigens. In a later genetic analysis, fewer N-insertions in productive TCRs were reported among donors in an Asian-associated ancestry cluster than the approximately 710-donor mean. Presence/absence analyses assumed roughly uniform sequencing depth across donors, an assumption that may not hold. Because some donors lacked HLA typing at each locus, the association tests relied only on the typed subset. Strong co-occurrence of HLA alleles, especially DR and DQ, made assigning TCR associations to individual alleles difficult. In a later analysis, several top co-occurrence clusters were reported to appear linked to parvovirus B19, influenza, CMV and Epstein-Barr virus. Because counts were too low, 15 to 20 rarely observed V segments, including chromosome 9 orphons, were excluded from the earlier analysis of a few hundred of the donors. In an earlier analysis of over 550 of the donors, most TCR beta V segments were observed in productive rearrangements about 87% or about 30% of the time, broadly matching IMGT annotations. CMV serostatus was the only immune exposure information available for the cohort. Only TCR beta chains were sequenced in this cohort, and the absence of alpha or paired-chain data limited detectable features. Across donors, most TCR sequences were observed very rarely, whereas some public TCRs were present in many individuals. In a later genetic analysis, a missense DCLRE1C variant was associated with V-gene and J-gene trimming of TCR beta chains, and the association was replicated in an independent cohort. A later analysis found that most CMV-associated TCR beta chains appeared HLA-restricted, with HLA associations seemingly driven largely by CMV exposure. In a later analysis, around 17,000 TCR beta sequences were associated with specific HLA alleles at a false discovery rate of 0.05. A further reported finding was that TCR beta sequences accurately predicted the HLA-A and HLA-B alleles for most subjects in the first cohort. In a later analysis, TCR association rates were found to vary across HLA loci, with the most associated TCRs seen for DRB1 alleles and the fewest for HLA-C alleles. A cluster of highly shared sequence variants was judged likely to represent a technical artifact of the sequencing pipeline. The authors suggested that the approach could potentially be generalized to other disease states and immunological phenotypes. Correlated functional status among segregating V segments might reflect linkage disequilibrium, but an unknown experimental factor could not be ruled out.

The specimen was PBMCs. The source of this sequence is a woman aged 18-29 years in good health and CMV-seropositive.

The CDR3 amino acid sequence is: CASSPSEANTIYF. The DNA reads as follows: TGTGCCAGCTCACCTTCGGAGGCGAACACCATATATTTT. The chain employs TRBV18 and TRBJ1-3; no D gene call is confident. Its CDR3 holds 13 amino acids, cysteine through phenylalanine. Only the CDR3 region is kept as DNA, spanning 39 bases read in frame from base 1. Per the germline V gene, KGHSH is the CDR1 and LQKENI is the CDR2. V is pared back by 3 bases and J by 7 bases, with 10 bases lying between the germline termini.